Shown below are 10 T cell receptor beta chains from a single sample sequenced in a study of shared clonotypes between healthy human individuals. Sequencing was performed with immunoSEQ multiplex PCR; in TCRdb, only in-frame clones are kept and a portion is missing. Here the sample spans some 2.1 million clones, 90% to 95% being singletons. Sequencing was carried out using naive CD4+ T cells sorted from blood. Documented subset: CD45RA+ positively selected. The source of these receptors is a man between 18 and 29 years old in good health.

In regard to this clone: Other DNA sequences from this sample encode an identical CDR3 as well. The CDR3 DNA follows: TGTGCCAGCTCCCAAGATAGCAATCAGCCCCAGCATTTT. Amino acid sequence: CASSQDSNQPQHF. The chain links TRBV18 to TRBJ1-5; D gene ambiguous. CDR1 and CDR2 (germline): KGHSH, LQKENI. The CDR3 covers 13 residues. V gave up 6 bases and J gave up 0 bases, with 6 bases separating them.

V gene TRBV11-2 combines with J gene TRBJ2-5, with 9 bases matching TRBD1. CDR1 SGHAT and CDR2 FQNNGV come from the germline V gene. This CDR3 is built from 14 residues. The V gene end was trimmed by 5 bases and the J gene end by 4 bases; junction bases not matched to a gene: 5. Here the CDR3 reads CASSDHRGLETQYF. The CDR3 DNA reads TGTGCCAGCAGCGACCACAGGGGGCTAGAGACCCAGTACTTC.

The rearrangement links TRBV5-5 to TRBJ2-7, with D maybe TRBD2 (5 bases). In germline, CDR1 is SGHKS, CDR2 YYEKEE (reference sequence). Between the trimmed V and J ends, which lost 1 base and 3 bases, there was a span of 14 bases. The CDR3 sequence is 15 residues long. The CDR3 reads CASSLSLEEVYEQYF. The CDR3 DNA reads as TGTGCCAGCAGCTTGAGTTTGGAGGAGGTCTACGAGCAGTACTTC.

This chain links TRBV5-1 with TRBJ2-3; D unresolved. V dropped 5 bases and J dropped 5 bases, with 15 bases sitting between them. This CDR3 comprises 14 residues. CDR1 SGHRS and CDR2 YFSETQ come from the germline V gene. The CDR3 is CASSLFLSKDTQYF. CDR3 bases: TGCGCCAGCAGTTTGTTTTTATCGAAAGATACGCAGTATTTT.

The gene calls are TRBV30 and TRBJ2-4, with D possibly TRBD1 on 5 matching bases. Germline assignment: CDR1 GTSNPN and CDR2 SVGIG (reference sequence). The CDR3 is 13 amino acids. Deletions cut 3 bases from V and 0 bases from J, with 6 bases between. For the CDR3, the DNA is TGTGCCTGGAGAGGGGCAGCCAAAAACATTCAGTACTTC. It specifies CAWRGAAKNIQYF.

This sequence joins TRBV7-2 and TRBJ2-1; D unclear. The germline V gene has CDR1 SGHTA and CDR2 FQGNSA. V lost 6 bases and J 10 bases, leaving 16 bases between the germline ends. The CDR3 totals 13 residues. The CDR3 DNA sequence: TGTGCCAGCAGACCCGCCCCCCATGGCGAGCAGTTCTTC. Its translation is CASRPAPHGEQFF.

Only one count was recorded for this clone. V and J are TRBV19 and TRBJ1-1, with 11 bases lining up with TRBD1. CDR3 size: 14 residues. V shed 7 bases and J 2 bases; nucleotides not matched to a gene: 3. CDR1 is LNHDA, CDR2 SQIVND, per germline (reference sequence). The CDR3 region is CASKGTGGNTEAFF. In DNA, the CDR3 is TGTGCCAGTAAAGGGACAGGGGGTAACACTGAAGCTTTCTTT.

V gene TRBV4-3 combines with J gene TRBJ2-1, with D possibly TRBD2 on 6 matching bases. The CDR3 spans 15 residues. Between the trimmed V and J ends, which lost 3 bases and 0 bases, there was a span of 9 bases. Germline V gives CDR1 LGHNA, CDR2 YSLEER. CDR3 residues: CASSQNSGSYNEQFF. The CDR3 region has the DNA TGCGCCAGCAGCCAGAATAGCGGCTCCTACAATGAGCAGTTCTTC.

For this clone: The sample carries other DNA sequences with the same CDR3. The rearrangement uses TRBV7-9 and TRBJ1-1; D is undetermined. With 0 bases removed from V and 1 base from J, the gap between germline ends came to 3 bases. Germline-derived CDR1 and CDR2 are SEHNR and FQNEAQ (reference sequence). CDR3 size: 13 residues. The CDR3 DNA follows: TGTGCCAGCAGCTTAGCCAAGAACACTGAAGCTTTCTTT. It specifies CASSLAKNTEAFF.

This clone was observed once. CDR3 DNA sequence: TGTGCCAGCAGTCGATATAGCGGGAGCACAGATACGCAGTATTTT. It translates to CASSRYSGSTDTQYF. The chain uses TRBV6-5 and TRBJ2-3, with TRBD2 matching 7 bases. Germline CDR1 is MNHEY and CDR2 is SVGAGI. This CDR3 comprises 15 residues. Trimming at V came to 5 bases and at J to 0 bases, leaving 5 bases not matched to a gene.